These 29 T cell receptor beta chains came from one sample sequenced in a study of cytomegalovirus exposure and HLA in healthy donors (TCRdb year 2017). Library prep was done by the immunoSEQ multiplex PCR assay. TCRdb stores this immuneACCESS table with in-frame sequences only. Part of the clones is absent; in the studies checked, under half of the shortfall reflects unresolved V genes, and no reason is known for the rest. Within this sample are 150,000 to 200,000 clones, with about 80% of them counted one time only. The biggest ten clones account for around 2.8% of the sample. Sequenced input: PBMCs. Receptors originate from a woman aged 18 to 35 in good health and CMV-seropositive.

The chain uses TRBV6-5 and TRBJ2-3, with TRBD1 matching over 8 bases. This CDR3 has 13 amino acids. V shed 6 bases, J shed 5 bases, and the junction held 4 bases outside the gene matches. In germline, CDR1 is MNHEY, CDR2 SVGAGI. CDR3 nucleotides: TGTGCCAGCAGGGACAGGGTTGGAGATACGCAGTATTTT. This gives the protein CASRDRVGDTQYF.

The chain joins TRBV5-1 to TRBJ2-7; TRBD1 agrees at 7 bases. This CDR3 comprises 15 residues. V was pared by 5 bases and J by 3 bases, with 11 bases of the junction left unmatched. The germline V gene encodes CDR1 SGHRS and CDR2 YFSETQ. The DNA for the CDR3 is TGCGCCAGCAGTCTGATTTATGGACAGGACTACGAGCAGTACTTC. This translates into CASSLIYGQDYEQYF.

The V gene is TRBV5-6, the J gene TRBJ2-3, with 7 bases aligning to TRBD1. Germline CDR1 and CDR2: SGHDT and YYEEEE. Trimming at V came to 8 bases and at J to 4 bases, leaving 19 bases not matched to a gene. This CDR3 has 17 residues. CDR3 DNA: TGTGCCAGTTGCCCGGGCCCAGGGACAGCTACCGCAGATACGCAGTATTTT. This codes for CASCPGPGTATADTQYF.

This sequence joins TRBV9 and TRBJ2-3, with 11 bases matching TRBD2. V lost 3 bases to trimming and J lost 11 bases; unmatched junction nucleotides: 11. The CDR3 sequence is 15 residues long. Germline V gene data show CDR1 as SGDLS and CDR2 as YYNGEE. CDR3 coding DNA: TGTGCCAGCAGCGGGACAGGGGCTAGCGGGGGGCAGCAGTATTTT. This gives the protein CASSGTGASGGQQYF.

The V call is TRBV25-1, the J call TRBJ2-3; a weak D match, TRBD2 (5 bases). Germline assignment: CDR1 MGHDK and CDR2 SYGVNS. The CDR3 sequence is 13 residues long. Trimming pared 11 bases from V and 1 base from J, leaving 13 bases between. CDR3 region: CACSDGGTDTQYF. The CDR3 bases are TGTGCCTGCTCAGACGGGGGCACAGATACGCAGTATTTT.

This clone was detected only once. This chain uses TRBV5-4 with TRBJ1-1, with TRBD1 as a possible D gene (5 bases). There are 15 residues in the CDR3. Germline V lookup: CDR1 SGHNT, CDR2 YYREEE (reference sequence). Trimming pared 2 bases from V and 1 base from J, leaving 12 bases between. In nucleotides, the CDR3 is TGTGCCAGCAGCTTAGGGACTAACTCGAACACTGAAGCTTTCTTT. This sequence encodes CASSLGTNSNTEAFF. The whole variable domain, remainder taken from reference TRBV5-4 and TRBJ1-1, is ETGVTQSPTHLIKTRGQQVTLRCSSQSGHNTVSWYQQALGQGPQFIFQYYREEENGRGNFPPRFSGLQFPNYSSELNVNALELDDSALYLCASSLGTNSNTEAFFGQGTRLTVV.

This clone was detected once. In nucleotides, the CDR3 is TGTGCCATCAGTGGTGGCGGGGAGGGCAATGAGCAGTTCTTC. Translated: CAISGGGEGNEQFF. The rearrangement uses TRBV10-3 and TRBJ2-1, with TRBD2 identical over 7 bases. The CDR3 is 14 residues long. Germline V gene lookup returns CDR1 ENHRY and CDR2 SYGVKD. V lost 4 bases and J lost 6; bases outside the gene matches: 6.

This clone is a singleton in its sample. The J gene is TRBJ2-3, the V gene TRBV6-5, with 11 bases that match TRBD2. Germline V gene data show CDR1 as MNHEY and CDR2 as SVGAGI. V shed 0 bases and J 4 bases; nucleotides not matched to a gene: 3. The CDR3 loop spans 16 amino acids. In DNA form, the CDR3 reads TGTGCCAGCAGTTACTCGGTAGCGGGGGGGTCAGATACGCAGTATTTT. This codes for CASSYSVAGGSDTQYF.

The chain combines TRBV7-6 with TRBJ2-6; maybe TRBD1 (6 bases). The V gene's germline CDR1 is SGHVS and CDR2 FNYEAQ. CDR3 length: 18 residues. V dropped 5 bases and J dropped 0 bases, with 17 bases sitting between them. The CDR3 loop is CASSLGAMALSGANVLTF. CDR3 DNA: TGTGCCAGCAGCCTGGGGGCAATGGCTCTCTCTGGGGCCAACGTCCTGACTTTC. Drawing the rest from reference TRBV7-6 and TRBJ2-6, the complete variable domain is GAGVSQSPRYKVTKRGQDVALRCDPISGHVSLYWYRQALGQGPEFLTYFNYEAQQDKSGLPNDRFSAERPEGSISTLTIQRTEQRDSAMYRCASSLGAMALSGANVLTFGAGSRLTVL.

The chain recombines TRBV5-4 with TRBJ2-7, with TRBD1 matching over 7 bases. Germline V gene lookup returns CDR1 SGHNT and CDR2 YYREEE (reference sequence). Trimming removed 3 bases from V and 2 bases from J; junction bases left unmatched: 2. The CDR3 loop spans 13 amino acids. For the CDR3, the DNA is TGTGCCAGCAGCTCGGGGACAGCCTACGAGCAGTACTTC. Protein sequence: CASSSGTAYEQYF.

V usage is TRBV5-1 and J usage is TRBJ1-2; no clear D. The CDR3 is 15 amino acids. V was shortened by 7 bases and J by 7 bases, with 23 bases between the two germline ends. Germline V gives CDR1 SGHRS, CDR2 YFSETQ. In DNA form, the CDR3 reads TGCGCCAGCCACTCCGGCGGGGATTACTCGGGTGGCTACACCTTC. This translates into CASHSGGDYSGGYTF.

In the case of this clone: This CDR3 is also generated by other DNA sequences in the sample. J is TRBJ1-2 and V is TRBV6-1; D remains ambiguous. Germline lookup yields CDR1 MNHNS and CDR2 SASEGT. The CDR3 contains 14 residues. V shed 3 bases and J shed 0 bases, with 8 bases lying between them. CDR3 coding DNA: TGTGCCAGCAGTGACCCCGGTACTAACTATGGCTACACCTTC. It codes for CASSDPGTNYGYTF.

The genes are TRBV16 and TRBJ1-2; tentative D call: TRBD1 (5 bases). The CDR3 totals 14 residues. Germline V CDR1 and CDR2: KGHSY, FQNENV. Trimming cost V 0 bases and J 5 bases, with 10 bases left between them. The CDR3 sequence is CASSQSAGYYGYTF. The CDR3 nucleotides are TGTGCCAGCAGCCAATCGGCAGGGTATTATGGCTACACCTTC. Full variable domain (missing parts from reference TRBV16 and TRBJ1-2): GEEVAQTPKHLVRGEGQKAKLYCAPIKGHSYVFWYQQVLKNEFKFLISFQNENVFDETGMPKERFSAKCLPNSPCSLEIQATKLEDSAVYFCASSQSAGYYGYTFGSGTRLTVV.

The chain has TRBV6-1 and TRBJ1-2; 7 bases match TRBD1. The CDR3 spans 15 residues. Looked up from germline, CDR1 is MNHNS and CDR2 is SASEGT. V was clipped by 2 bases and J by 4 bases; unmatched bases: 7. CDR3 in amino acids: CASSESWGTAYGYTF. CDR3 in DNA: TGTGCCAGCAGTGAATCTTGGGGGACAGCCTATGGCTACACCTTC.

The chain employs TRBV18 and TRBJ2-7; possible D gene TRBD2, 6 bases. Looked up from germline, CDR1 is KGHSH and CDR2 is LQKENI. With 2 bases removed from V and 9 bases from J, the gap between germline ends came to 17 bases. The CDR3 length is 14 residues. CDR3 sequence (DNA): TGTGCCAGCTCACCAGATGGGACTCCCATAGGGCAGTACTTC. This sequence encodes CASSPDGTPIGQYF.

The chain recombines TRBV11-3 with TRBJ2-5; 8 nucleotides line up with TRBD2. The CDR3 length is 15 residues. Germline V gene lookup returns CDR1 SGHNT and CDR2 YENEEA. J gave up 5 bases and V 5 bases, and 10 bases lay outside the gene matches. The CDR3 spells CASSAGGAESETQYF. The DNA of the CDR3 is TGTGCCAGCAGCGCCGGGGGGGCCGAGAGTGAGACCCAGTACTTC.

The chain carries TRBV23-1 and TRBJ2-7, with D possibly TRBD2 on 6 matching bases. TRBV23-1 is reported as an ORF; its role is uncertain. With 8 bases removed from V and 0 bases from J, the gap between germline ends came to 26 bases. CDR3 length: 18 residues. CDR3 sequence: CASPPGKGRIWDSYEQYF. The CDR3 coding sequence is TGCGCCAGCCCCCCCGGGAAGGGGAGGATCTGGGACTCCTACGAGCAGTACTTC.

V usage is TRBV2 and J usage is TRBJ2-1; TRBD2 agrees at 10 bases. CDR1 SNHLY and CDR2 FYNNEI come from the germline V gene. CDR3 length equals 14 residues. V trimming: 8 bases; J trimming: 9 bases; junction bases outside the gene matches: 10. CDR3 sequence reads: CASRGGTSAIEQFF. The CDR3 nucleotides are TGTGCCAGCCGGGGGGGGACTAGCGCCATTGAGCAGTTCTTC.

The CDR3 region has the DNA TGCGCCAGCAGCCGACAGGGGCTTAACACTGAAGCTTTCTTT. It codes for CASSRQGLNTEAFF. V gene TRBV4-3 combines with J gene TRBJ1-1; 8 bases line up with TRBD1. Per germline, CDR1 LGHNA and CDR2 YSLEER. The CDR3 loop spans 14 amino acids. The V segment lost 4 bases and the J segment 2 bases; nucleotides outside the gene matches: 3.

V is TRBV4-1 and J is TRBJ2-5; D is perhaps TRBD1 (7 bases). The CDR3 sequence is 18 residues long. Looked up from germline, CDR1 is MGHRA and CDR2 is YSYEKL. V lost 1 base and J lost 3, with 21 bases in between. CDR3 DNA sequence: TGCGCCAGCAGCCAAGGGGGGCAGGGGGGTTGGCTGAAAGAGACCCAGTACTTC. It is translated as CASSQGGQGGWLKETQYF.

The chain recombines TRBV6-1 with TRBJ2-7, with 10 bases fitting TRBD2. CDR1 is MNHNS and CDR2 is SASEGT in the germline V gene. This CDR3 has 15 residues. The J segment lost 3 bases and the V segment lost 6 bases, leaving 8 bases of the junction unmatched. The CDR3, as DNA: TGTGCCAGCAGCGGCCTAGCGGGGGCGAACTACGAGCAGTACTTC. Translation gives CASSGLAGANYEQYF.

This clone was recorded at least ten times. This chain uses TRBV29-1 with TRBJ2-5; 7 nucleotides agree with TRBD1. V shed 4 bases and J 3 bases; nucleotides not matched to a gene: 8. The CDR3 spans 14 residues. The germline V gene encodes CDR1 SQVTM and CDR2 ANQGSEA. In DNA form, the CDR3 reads TGCAGCGTTGGACCAGGGACAGTTAAAGAGACCCAGTACTTC. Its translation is CSVGPGTVKETQYF.

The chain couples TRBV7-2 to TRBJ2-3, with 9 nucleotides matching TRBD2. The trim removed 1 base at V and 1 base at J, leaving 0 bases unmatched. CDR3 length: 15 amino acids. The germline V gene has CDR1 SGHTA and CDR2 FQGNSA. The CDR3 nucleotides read TGTGCCAGCAGCTTAGAGCGGGGGGGCACAGATACGCAGTATTTT. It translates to CASSLERGGTDTQYF.

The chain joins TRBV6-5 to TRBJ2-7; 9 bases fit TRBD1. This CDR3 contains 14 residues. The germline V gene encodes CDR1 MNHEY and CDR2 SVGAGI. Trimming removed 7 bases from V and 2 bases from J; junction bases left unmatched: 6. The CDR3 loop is CASNPTGGPYEQYF. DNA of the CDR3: TGTGCCAGCAACCCGACAGGGGGGCCCTACGAGCAGTACTTC.

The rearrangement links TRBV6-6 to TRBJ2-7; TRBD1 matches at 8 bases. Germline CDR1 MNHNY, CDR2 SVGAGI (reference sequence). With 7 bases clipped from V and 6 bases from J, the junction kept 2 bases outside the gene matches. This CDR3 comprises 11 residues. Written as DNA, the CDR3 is TGTGCCAGCACGACAGGGGCCGAGCAGTACTTC. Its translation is CASTTGAEQYF.

This chain's CDR3 is CASSTGTSQETQYF. Written as DNA, the CDR3 is TGTGCCAGCAGCACCGGGACTAGCCAAGAGACCCAGTACTTC. This chain connects TRBV7-2 to TRBJ2-5, with 8 bases that match TRBD2. Germline trimming cut 5 bases from V and 1 base from J; bases unmatched to any gene: 3. Germline V gives CDR1 SGHTA, CDR2 FQGNSA. The CDR3 totals 14 residues.

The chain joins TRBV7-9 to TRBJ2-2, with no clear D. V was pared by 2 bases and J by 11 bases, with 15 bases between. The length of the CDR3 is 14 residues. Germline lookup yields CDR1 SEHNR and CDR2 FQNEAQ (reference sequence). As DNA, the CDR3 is TGTGCCAGCAGCTTACCCTCCCTAGTCAGTGAGCTGTTTTTT. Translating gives CASSLPSLVSELFF.

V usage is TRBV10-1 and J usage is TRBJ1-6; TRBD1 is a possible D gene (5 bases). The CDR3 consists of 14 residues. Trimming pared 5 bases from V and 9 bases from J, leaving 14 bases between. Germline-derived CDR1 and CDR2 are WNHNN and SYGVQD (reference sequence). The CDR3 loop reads CASSPDPTGSPLHF. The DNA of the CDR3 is TGCGCCAGCAGTCCGGACCCTACAGGTTCACCCCTCCACTTT.

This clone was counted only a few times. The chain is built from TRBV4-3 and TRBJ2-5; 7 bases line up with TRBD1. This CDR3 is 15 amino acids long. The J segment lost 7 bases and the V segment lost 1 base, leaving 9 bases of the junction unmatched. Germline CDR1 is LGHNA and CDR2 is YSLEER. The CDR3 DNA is TGCGCCAGCAGCCAAGGGCTACAGGGGTCTGGGACCCAGTACTTC. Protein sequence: CASSQGLQGSGTQYF.